This T cell receptor beta chain was obtained from a study of blood T cell repertoires in COVID-19. Study details: Symptom resolution, clearance, or two negative PCRs marked donors in Cohort 3 as recovered. Nucleic acid was either cDNA or gDNA, and it came from T cells, B-cell-depleted T cells, or PBMCs. The origin of the acute and convalescent COVID-19 samples was the United States, Italy and Spain.

Participants reported their clinical history, and cohort assignment relied on those reports. This clone has only a few counts. Profiled with immunoSEQ multiplex PCR; TCRdb holds only in-frame clones, not every one. This sample yields around 140,000 clones, of which 84% are seen a single time; roughly 4% belongs to the top ten. This clonotype was sampled from a middle-aged man in a cohort exposed to, infected with or recovered from COVID-19 (not recorded which). Sequences were obtained from PBMCs or T cells enriched from blood (not recorded which).

The CDR3 reads CASSAQEVTGNTIYF. The CDR3 nucleotides read TGTGCCAGCAGTGCCCAGGAGGTAACTGGAAACACCATATATTTT. This rearrangement joins TRBV9 to TRBJ1-3; D is unclear. Germline-derived CDR1 and CDR2 are SGDLS and YYNGEE. Trimming pared 5 bases from V and 2 bases from J, leaving 14 bases between. The CDR3 consists of 15 residues.